This TCR beta chain was identified during a study of T cell responses to AZD1222 COVID-19 vaccine. As for the study in general: Second-dose schedules of about 4 or about 12 weeks were combined. Study results and limitations: Repertoires were collected only later (after the peak T cell response had occurred). Spike was spanned by vaccine-associated CD4 TCRs, with dominance at 160-218 and 743-854. Following two doses of AZD1222, Spike-specific TCR breadth and depth rose.

A word on this clone: Its matching antigen is unknown.

The table came from immunoSEQ multiplex PCR; TCRdb's copy has only in-frame clones and leaves some out. The data contain about 130,000 clones, roughly 94% of them singletons. The germline V gene encodes CDR1 LGHNA and CDR2 YSLEER. There are 14 residues in the CDR3. Trimming removed 0 bases from V and 0 bases from J, with 5 bases in between. Sequenced here: peripheral blood, sampled on day 0 of AZD1222 vaccination. The chain is built from TRBV4-3 and TRBJ1-2; D call uncertain. The TCR originated in an adult in good health. The CDR3 is CASSQELTNYGYTF. The CDR3 DNA reads as TGCGCCAGCAGCCAAGAACTGACTAACTATGGCTACACCTTC.